This TCR beta chain appears in the sequencing data of a study of blood T cell repertoires in COVID-19. Looking at the study overall: Material from acute and convalescent COVID-19 was sourced from the United States, Italy and Spain.

Using immunoSEQ multiplex PCR, the repertoire was profiled, and TCRdb retains in-frame clones only, with some absent. The data contain more than 95,000 clones, roughly 87% of them singletons. The TCR comes from a human donor in a cohort sampled during active COVID-19. Source material: peripheral blood.

CDR3 sequence: CASSQVGMNTEAFF. The CDR3 DNA is TGCGCCAGCAGCCAAGTCGGGATGAACACTGAAGCTTTCTTT. The chain has TRBV4-1 and TRBJ1-1; no clear D gene. Germline CDR1 is MGHRA and CDR2 is YSYEKL. The CDR3 covers 14 residues. Trimming left V 1 base short and J 0 bases short, with 6 bases between.